This is a list of T cell receptor beta chains from one sample in a study of CD4 T cells in relation to SARS-CoV-2 and coronaviruses. Assay used: immunoSEQ multiplex PCR; TCRdb lists only in-frame clones, some missing. Among 20,000 or so clones, 76% were seen once, and the ten largest hold about 16%. These TCRs' antigens remain unknown. Material for sequencing was CD4+ T cells from PBMCs, cultured in vitro. These receptors were taken from a human donor in good health. Each CDR3 is given without its conserved first and last residue. Each record gives: clone size, V gene, D gene, CDR3 protein. The D gene is left open where the match is weak. Clone size is shown for a subset of rows, as once, few, many or a class of expanded clone.

clone_size: .
v_call: TRBV5-4
d_call: .
cdr3_aa: ASSLALGAAN

clone_size: .
v_call: TRBV6-6
d_call: TRBD1
cdr3_aa: ASSYSNRGTEAF

clone_size: .
v_call: TRBV6-5
d_call: TRBD1
cdr3_aa: ASSLRDSSYEQY

clone_size: .
v_call: TRBV19
d_call: .
cdr3_aa: ASSIGRGRGSSYNEQF

clone_size: .
v_call: TRBV6-5
d_call: .
cdr3_aa: ASSSEGDRTYEQY

clone_size: few
v_call: TRBV19
d_call: TRBD1
cdr3_aa: ASSFQGGGTEAF

clone_size: .
v_call: TRBV19
d_call: .
cdr3_aa: ARLTRPEKLF

clone_size: .
v_call: TRBV5-1
d_call: .
cdr3_aa: ASSLAASPSTDTQY

clone_size: .
v_call: TRBV7-8
d_call: .
cdr3_aa: ASSPPGPRVEQY

clone_size: .
v_call: TRBV12-3/TRBV12-4
d_call: .
cdr3_aa: ASSFSWEETQY

clone_size: .
v_call: TRBV6-5
d_call: .
cdr3_aa: ASSSRQAGAYEQY

clone_size: .
v_call: TRBV2
d_call: TRBD1
cdr3_aa: ASTRDRGYGYT

clone_size: .
v_call: TRBV5-6
d_call: TRBD1
cdr3_aa: ASRGTGQETQY

clone_size: .
v_call: TRBV27
d_call: .
cdr3_aa: ASSPSPDGVEAF

clone_size: .
v_call: TRBV28
d_call: .
cdr3_aa: ASSSGHAYGYT

clone_size: .
v_call: TRBV18
d_call: .
cdr3_aa: ASSPPGDSHGYT

clone_size: .
v_call: TRBV5-1
d_call: .
cdr3_aa: ASSFSRDTDTQY

clone_size: .
v_call: TRBV5-4
d_call: .
cdr3_aa: ASSLPLREEQF

clone_size: .
v_call: TRBV4-2
d_call: .
cdr3_aa: ASSQDRGAGLPDTQY

clone_size: .
v_call: TRBV19
d_call: .
cdr3_aa: ASSIGGHGSYEQY

clone_size: .
v_call: TRBV25-1
d_call: .
cdr3_aa: ASSEYGYEQY

clone_size: .
v_call: TRBV2
d_call: .
cdr3_aa: ASGRTSGYEQY

clone_size: .
v_call: TRBV10-3
d_call: .
cdr3_aa: AIRARGMYTEAF

clone_size: .
v_call: TRBV12-3/TRBV12-4
d_call: .
cdr3_aa: ASSLGRYGYT

clone_size: .
v_call: TRBV19
d_call: .
cdr3_aa: ASSPGGDYEQY

clone_size: few
v_call: TRBV7-9
d_call: TRBD2
cdr3_aa: ASSLLAGSGTDTQY

clone_size: .
v_call: TRBV18
d_call: TRBD2
cdr3_aa: ASSPGLAGGPITDTQY

clone_size: .
v_call: TRBV4-2
d_call: TRBD2
cdr3_aa: ASSQEGAGGPSGTQY

clone_size: few
v_call: TRBV5-1
d_call: TRBD2
cdr3_aa: ASSFHEPGGRSEQY

clone_size: .
v_call: TRBV5-1
d_call: .
cdr3_aa: ASSWGLENEKLF

clone_size: .
v_call: TRBV30
d_call: .
cdr3_aa: AWSGGAQT

clone_size: .
v_call: TRBV24-1
d_call: TRBD1
cdr3_aa: ATSDFKGAISYRNTGELF

clone_size: .
v_call: TRBV6-4
d_call: .
cdr3_aa: ASSDWRGNEQF

clone_size: .
v_call: TRBV11-1
d_call: .
cdr3_aa: ASSYTGKGVLEAF

clone_size: .
v_call: TRBV5-4
d_call: .
cdr3_aa: ASSSGKWAGGGYEQY

clone_size: .
v_call: TRBV5-1
d_call: .
cdr3_aa: ASRDSLGGQETQY

clone_size: .
v_call: TRBV11-2
d_call: .
cdr3_aa: ASSRIQGYSYEQY

clone_size: .
v_call: TRBV2
d_call: TRBD2
cdr3_aa: ASSSGRRTTGELF

clone_size: .
v_call: TRBV7-9
d_call: .
cdr3_aa: ASMPQENTEAF

clone_size: .
v_call: TRBV7-2
d_call: .
cdr3_aa: ASSLGVRGTQGTQY

clone_size: .
v_call: TRBV6-5
d_call: .
cdr3_aa: ASLPGHTNTEAF

clone_size: .
v_call: TRBV5-1
d_call: TRBD1
cdr3_aa: ASSLEGQGSPLH

clone_size: .
v_call: TRBV9
d_call: .
cdr3_aa: ASSVEAGGETYEQY

clone_size: .
v_call: TRBV5-1
d_call: TRBD1
cdr3_aa: ASRGTGRYNEQF

clone_size: .
v_call: TRBV1
d_call: .
cdr3_aa: TSSPSPLAGPTDTQY

clone_size: once
v_call: TRBV10-3
d_call: .
cdr3_aa: ATGTSSAYNEQF

clone_size: .
v_call: TRBV19
d_call: .
cdr3_aa: ASTGLISGNTIY

clone_size: .
v_call: TRBV12-3/TRBV12-4
d_call: .
cdr3_aa: ASSLPPPGPAF

clone_size: .
v_call: TRBV6-5
d_call: TRBD1
cdr3_aa: ASSYDRGGQPQH